This TCR beta chain derives from a study of blood T cell repertoires in COVID-19. Overall study: Material from acute and convalescent COVID-19 was sourced from the United States, Italy and Spain. The cDNA or gDNA used as material had been derived from T cells, B-cell-depleted T cells, or PBMCs.

The CDR3 sequence is 17 residues long. Germline CDR1 reads LNHDA; CDR2 reads SQIVND (reference sequence). Trimming removed 0 bases from V and 9 bases from J; junction bases left unmatched: 11. Per the authors' pipeline: It was from reference gene primer amplification that nucleated cell counts were estimated. Using immunoSEQ multiplex PCR, the repertoire was profiled, and TCRdb retains in-frame clones only, with some absent. V and J calls and clone size are given by that table; D and trimming were obtained from the DNA. The sample includes 70,000 to 95,000 clones, around 88% of them seen just once. The sample comprised peripheral blood. V and J are TRBV19 and TRBJ2-1, with 10 bases that match TRBD2. The TCR originated in a woman older than 75 with acute or convalescent COVID-19. As DNA, the CDR3 is TGTGCCAGTAGTATAGATCCCCAGCGGGGGGGCCGTGCTGAGCAGTTCTTC. This encodes CASSIDPQRGGRAEQFF.